The present T cell receptor (beta chain) was sequenced within a study of human T cells and chemical hapten exposure. Trimming cost V 2 bases and J 9 bases; bases outside gene matches: 6. The CDR3 has 15 residues. Germline CDR1 SGHVS, CDR2 FNYEAQ. This clonotype was detected only a few times. The antigen is undetermined. Regarding time point: patch test 1, 2 weeks after DPC sensitization. Treatment in this sample: therapeutic diphenylcyclopropenone sensitization with weekly scalp DPC. The library labeled individual cDNA molecules by adding unique molecular identifiers to them. TCRdb called the RACE reads again in MiXCR, with one record for every CDR3 protein. The profile shows 74,000 or so distinct CDR3 sequences, 10% to 15% of them singletons. Study-wide results and caveats: Significantly more large CDR3 similarity clusters were formed by expanded TCRs than by controls.

The sequences come from whole blood, collected in connection with sensitization to the hapten diphenylcyclopropenone (DPC). The sequence came from a woman aged 60-75 years with alopecia areata. Some clones in this sample may be carry-over from other donors' samples. The V and J genes are TRBV7-6 and TRBJ2-1; 11 nucleotides agree with TRBD2. CDR3: CASSLLAGGPGEQFF. CDR3 bases: TGTGCCAGCAGCTTATTAGCGGGGGGGCCTGGTGAGCAGTTCTTC.